These T cell receptor beta chains were read from a single sample in a study of shared clonotypes between healthy human individuals. This table comes from immunoSEQ multiplex PCR, and its TCRdb copy is limited to in-frame clones, with some not included. The sample lists about 2.1 million clones, roughly 91% seen once, with 1.5% to 2% in the top ten. Sequenced sample: naive CD8+ T cells from PBMCs. Receptors originate from a man younger than 35 in good health. Some clones in this sample may be carry-over from other donors' samples. CDR3s include the opening cysteine and the closing phenylalanine or tryptophan. The D gene is left open where the match is weak. Part of the rows lack a size; the others show once, few, many or a class for expanded clones.

.	.	TRBV28	TRBJ2-2	TGTACTACCCAACAGGGTTCGAACACCGGGGAGCTGTTTTTT	CTTQQGSNTGELFF
.	.	TRBV28	TRBJ1-1	TGTGCCAGCATCACAGTGGGGTGGAGGGACACTGAAGCTTTCTTT	CASITVGWRDTEAFF
few	.	TRBV9	TRBJ1-1	TGTGCCAGCAGCCCCCCCAGTCATGAAGCTTTCTTT	CASSPPSHEAFF
once	TRBD1	TRBV14	TRBJ2-7	TGTGCCAGCAGCCGACAGGGCTCCTACGAGCAGTACTTC	CASSRQGSYEQYF
.	.	TRBV30	TRBJ2-7	TGTGCCTGGGGAGACAGACTTCTCGACGAGCAGTACTTC	CAWGDRLLDEQYF
.	TRBD2	TRBV7-8	TRBJ2-7	TGTGCCAGCAGCCCCGGGACTAGCGGGACTTTTGAGCAGTACTTC	CASSPGTSGTFEQYF
once	.	TRBV9	TRBJ1-4	TGTGCCAGCAGCCTCAACAGGGAAGGTAATGAAAAACTGTTTTTT	CASSLNREGNEKLFF
.	.	TRBV7-2	TRBJ1-5	TGTGCCAGCACCTCAGGGAATCAGCCCCAGCATTTT	CASTSGNQPQHF
.	TRBD2	TRBV7-8	TRBJ2-1	TGTGCCAGCAGCTCCCGGGGACTAGCGGAGTCCAGGCACAACAATGAGCAGTTCTTC	CASSSRGLAESRHNNEQFF
.	.	TRBV30	TRBJ1-5	TGTGCCTGGAGCGGGGGGGGGCACAATCAGCCCCAGCATTTT	CAWSGGGHNQPQHF
.	TRBD2	TRBV7-2	TRBJ2-7	TGTGCCAGCAGCTCGGGGGGGCCCTCACTCTACGAGCAGTACTTC	CASSSGGPSLYEQYF
.	.	TRBV27	TRBJ2-1	TGTGCCAGCAGTTTAAAACAGGGTGTCGGCACTTACAATGAGCAGTTCTTC	CASSLKQGVGTYNEQFF
once	.	TRBV13	TRBJ2-3	TGTGCCAGCAGCCCGCGGCTCGCGGGTGGAGATACGCAGTATTTT	CASSPRLAGGDTQYF
.	TRBD1	TRBV29-1	TRBJ2-5	TGCAGCGTTGTAAACAGGGGGCTCCAAGAGACCCAGTACTTC	CSVVNRGLQETQYF
.	.	TRBV19	TRBJ2-7	TGTGCCAGTAGTCTCGGGCAGGGGTTCTCCCACGAGCAGTACTTC	CASSLGQGFSHEQYF
.	TRBD1	TRBV7-9	TRBJ2-7	TGTGCCAGCAGTTGGACAGGCAACCTACTCGAGCAGTACTTC	CASSWTGNLLEQYF
once	TRBD2	TRBV11-3	TRBJ2-5	TGTGCCAGCAGCTTAGGGGGGCTAGCGGGAGAAGAGACCCAGTACTTC	CASSLGGLAGEETQYF
.	.	TRBV5-1	TRBJ2-2	TGCGCCAGCAGCTTGGTGGTCAGCACGGACGGGGAGCTGTTTTTT	CASSLVVSTDGELFF
.	TRBD2	TRBV6-4	TRBJ2-1	TGTGCCAGCAGAGCACTAGCGGGAGGGCTCAATGAGCAGTTCTTC	CASRALAGGLNEQFF
few	.	TRBV6-5	TRBJ2-2	TGTGCCAGCAGTTACTACGAGAATATCAACACCGGGGAGCTGTTTTTT	CASSYYENINTGELFF
.	.	TRBV18	TRBJ2-2	TGTGCCAGCTCGCCACAGGGCGGGGAGCTGTTTTTT	CASSPQGGELFF
.	.	TRBV9	TRBJ2-7	TGTGCCAGCAGCGTAGCGGGGGAGAAATACGAGCAGTACTTC	CASSVAGEKYEQYF
.	.	TRBV7-6	TRBJ2-6	TGTGCCAGCAGTTCAGACAGGTTCAGGACCAACGTCCTGACTTTC	CASSSDRFRTNVLTF
.	.	TRBV6-5	TRBJ2-3	TGTGCCAGCAGTTTACTCGCGGGTGTTCAAGCAGATACGCAGTATTTT	CASSLLAGVQADTQYF